The next 31 T cell receptor beta chains were all read from a single sample in a study of blood T cell repertoires in COVID-19. Here immunoSEQ multiplex PCR was the method, and the copy in TCRdb shows in-frame clones only, minus some. In the table there are some 240,000 clones, 85% of which are singletons. Source material: peripheral blood. These receptors all stem from a woman between 65 and 79 years old with COVID-19, enrolled during active disease.

V usage is TRBV3-1 (or the pseudogene TRBV3-2) and J usage is TRBJ1-4, with D possibly TRBD1 on 5 matching bases. The germline gives CDR1 LGHDT, CDR2 YNNKEL (reference sequence). V lost 2 bases to trimming and J lost 2 bases, with 12 bases between them. This CDR3 region has 16 residues. CDR3 coding DNA: TGTGCCAGCAGCCAACGGGGGGAGGGGACTAATGAAAAACTGTTTTTT. Translated: CASSQRGEGTNEKLFF.

This clone appeared a single time. This chain connects TRBV27 to TRBJ2-3, with D unresolved. V was clipped by 3 bases and J by 6 bases, with 4 bases between them. This CDR3 is 11 amino acids long. CDR1 and CDR2 (germline): MNHEY, SMNVEV (reference sequence). In DNA, the CDR3 is TGTGCCAGCAGTTTTTCGGATACGCAGTATTTT. It specifies CASSFSDTQYF.

The rearrangement uses TRBV30 and TRBJ2-2; 10 bases are shared with TRBD2. The CDR3 length is 17 residues. Trimming at V came to 1 base and at J to 5 bases, leaving 10 bases not matched to a gene. Per germline, CDR1 GTSNPN and CDR2 SVGIG (reference sequence). As DNA, the CDR3 is TGTGCCTGGAGTGCGCGTTACTCTAGCGGGAGTACCGGGGAGCTGTTTTTT. Translation: CAWSARYSSGSTGELFF.

The gene calls are TRBV7-2 and TRBJ2-3; 7 bases align to TRBD1. Germline trimming cut 4 bases from V and 0 bases from J; bases unmatched to any gene: 4. The CDR3 is 15 amino acids. Germline values: CDR1 SGHTA, CDR2 FQGNSA. In DNA form, the CDR3 reads TGTGCCAGCAGCTCACAGGGGCGTAGCACAGATACGCAGTATTTT. This encodes CASSSQGRSTDTQYF. The variable domain in full, completed from reference TRBV7-2 and TRBJ2-3, reads GAGVSQSPSNKVTEKGKDVELRCDPISGHTALYWYRQSLGQGLEFLIYFQGNSAPDKSGLPSDRFSAERTGGSVSTLTIQRTQQEDSAVYLCASSSQGRSTDTQYFGPGTRLTVL.

The chain couples TRBV5-4 to TRBJ2-7; 8 bases fit TRBD1. The CDR3 spans 16 residues. The V and J ends lost 0 bases and 6 bases, in that order; junction bases with no gene match: 11. Germline V gene data show CDR1 as SGHNT and CDR2 as YYREEE (reference sequence). CDR3 loop: CASSLGSRTGNGEQYF. The CDR3 DNA sequence: TGTGCCAGCAGCTTGGGAAGTAGGACAGGGAACGGCGAGCAGTACTTC.

The chain employs TRBV2 and TRBJ1-5; D gene uncertain. The CDR3 covers 13 residues. The germline V and J ends were trimmed by 7 bases and 6 bases, with 13 bases remaining between them. From germline, CDR1 is SNHLY and CDR2 FYNNEI. The CDR3 loop reads CASNSLGSQPQHF. The CDR3 DNA reads as TGTGCCAGCAACTCCCTAGGGAGTCAGCCCCAGCATTTT. The whole variable domain, filled in from reference TRBV2 and TRBJ1-5, reads EPEVTQTPSHQVTQMGQEVILRCVPISNHLYFYWYRQILGQKVEFLVSFYNNEISEKSEIFDDQFSVERPDGSNFTLKIRSTKLEDSAMYFCASNSLGSQPQHFGDGTRLSIL.

The chain is built from TRBV6-5 and TRBJ2-6; 11 bases are a match to TRBD2. The trim removed 6 bases at V and 12 bases at J, leaving 10 bases unmatched. The CDR3 loop spans 15 amino acids. The germline V gene has CDR1 MNHEY and CDR2 SVGAGI. The CDR3 is CASRSLAGVVGVLTF. The CDR3 region has the DNA TGTGCCAGCAGGTCACTAGCGGGGGTCGTTGGCGTCCTGACTTTC.

This clone was seen only a few times. J is TRBJ1-1 and V is TRBV15; possible D gene TRBD1, 5 bases. CDR3 length equals 16 residues. Trimming took 6 bases from V and 1 from J, leaving 18 bases between them. Germline CDR1 is LNHNV and CDR2 is YYDKDF (reference sequence). CDR3: CATSPRGVRPNTEAFF. CDR3 sequence (DNA): TGTGCCACCAGTCCCCGGGGGGTGCGGCCGAACACTGAAGCTTTCTTT. Looking up the rest from reference TRBV15 and TRBJ1-1 gives the full variable domain: DAMVIQNPRYQVTQFGKPVTLSCSQTLNHNVMYWYQQKSSQAPKLLFHYYDKDFNNEADTPDNFQSRRPNTSFCFLDIRSPGLGDTAMYLCATSPRGVRPNTEAFFGQGTRLTVV.

The chain recombines TRBV6-2 or TRBV6-3 with TRBJ1-2; the D is unclear. Trimming removed 4 bases at V and 4 bases at J, with 4 bases between. Germline assignment: CDR1 MNHEY and CDR2 SVGEGT. This CDR3 region has 11 residues. CDR3 sequence (DNA): TGTGCCAGCAGTTCCAGCTATGGCTACACCTTC. As protein: CASSSSYGYTF.

The chain joins TRBV7-2 to TRBJ1-2, with D unresolved. Looked up from germline, CDR1 is SGHTA and CDR2 is FQGNSA. The CDR3 totals 14 residues. Trimming took off 1 base at V and 5 bases at J, with 11 bases between the two ends. The CDR3 region is CASSLGGIFYGYTF. DNA for the CDR3: TGTGCCAGCAGCTTAGGCGGGATCTTTTATGGCTACACCTTC. Looking up the rest from reference TRBV7-2 and TRBJ1-2 gives the full variable domain: GAGVSQSPSNKVTEKGKDVELRCDPISGHTALYWYRQSLGQGLEFLIYFQGNSAPDKSGLPSDRFSAERTGGSVSTLTIQRTQQEDSAVYLCASSLGGIFYGYTFGSGTRLTVV.

In regard to this clone: This CDR3 is also generated by other DNA sequences in the sample. CDR3 DNA: TGTGCCAGCAGCCAAATTGCGGGTGCCTCCTACGAGCAGTACTTC. Its protein product is CASSQIAGASYEQYF. J is TRBJ2-7 and V is TRBV3-1 (or the pseudogene TRBV3-2), with D perhaps matching TRBD2 (5 bases). The germline V gene encodes CDR1 LGHDT and CDR2 YNNKEL (reference sequence). CDR3 length: 15 residues. The V and J ends lost 2 bases and 0 bases respectively, with 11 bases between them.

V usage is TRBV11-2 and J usage is TRBJ1-4; 9 nucleotides agree with TRBD1. CDR3 length: 15 amino acids. Germline-derived CDR1 and CDR2 are SGHAT and FQNNGV. The junction had 5 bases not matched to a gene; V was cut back by 5 bases and J by 4 bases. CDR3 residues: CASSIYRGLNEKLFF. The CDR3 DNA is TGTGCCAGCAGCATCTACAGGGGGCTTAATGAAAAACTGTTTTTT.

This clone showed up just once. The chain is built from TRBV7-9 and TRBJ2-5; 8 bases match TRBD1. Germline CDR1 is SEHNR and CDR2 is FQNEAQ (reference sequence). The ends lost 6 bases at V and 4 bases at J; junction bases unmatched: 10. This CDR3 comprises 15 residues. The CDR3 loop is CASRPGTGRGETQYF. CDR3 sequence (DNA): TGTGCCAGCAGACCCGGGACAGGCAGGGGAGAGACCCAGTACTTC.

The J gene is TRBJ2-7, the V gene TRBV3-1 (or the pseudogene TRBV3-2), with 15 positions matching TRBD2. Per the germline V gene, CDR1 is LGHDT and CDR2 is YNNKEL (reference sequence). The ends lost 4 bases at V and 7 bases at J; junction bases unmatched: 11. This CDR3 is built from 17 residues. CDR3 region: CASSPRLGLAGGWEQYF. CDR3 bases: TGTGCCAGCAGCCCAAGACTCGGACTAGCGGGAGGGTGGGAGCAGTACTTC.

V and J are TRBV9 and TRBJ2-1; maybe TRBD2 (5 bases). V lost 0 bases and J lost 7, with 20 bases in between. Germline CDR1 reads SGDLS; CDR2 reads YYNGEE. This CDR3 has 17 amino acids. Written as DNA, the CDR3 is TGTGCCAGCAGCGTAGGGGCTAGCCCCCTGACTGGGAATGAGCAGTTCTTC. Translating gives CASSVGASPLTGNEQFF.

This chain uses TRBV24-1 with TRBJ2-3, with 10 bases fitting TRBD1. Germline V CDR1 and CDR2: KGHDR, SFDVKD. V gave up 1 base and J gave up 6 bases; unmatched junction bases: 6. This CDR3 has 16 amino acids. CDR3 DNA sequence: TGTGCCACCAGTGATTTCCGACAGGGGGCAACGGATACGCAGTATTTT. This encodes CATSDFRQGATDTQYF.

CDR3 residues: CASSHSPFAGSQETQYF. The CDR3 DNA reads TGTGCCAGCAGTCATTCGCCCTTCGCGGGGTCTCAAGAGACCCAGTACTTC. The genes are TRBV6-6 and TRBJ2-5; tentative D call: TRBD2 (6 bases). This CDR3 has 17 residues. Germline V gene lookup returns CDR1 MNHNY and CDR2 SVGAGI (reference sequence). V shed 5 bases and J shed 2 bases, with 21 bases lying between them.

The J gene is TRBJ1-1, the V gene TRBV9; D unclear. V lost 4 bases and J 1 base, leaving 8 bases between the germline ends. This CDR3 is built from 13 residues. CDR1 SGDLS and CDR2 YYNGEE come from the germline V gene. CDR3 nucleotide sequence: TGTGCCAGCAGCCCCCGACAGAACACTGAAGCTTTCTTT. This codes for CASSPRQNTEAFF.

This sequence joins TRBV7-2 and TRBJ2-7, with a weak D call TRBD2 (5 bases). The CDR3 has 15 amino acids. V lost 1 base to trimming and J lost 3 bases, with 13 bases between them. The germline CDR1 and CDR2 sequences are SGHTA and FQGNSA. The CDR3 spells CASSLGRQDGYEQYF. CDR3 sequence (DNA): TGTGCCAGCAGCTTAGGGAGGCAGGACGGCTACGAGCAGTACTTC. The whole variable domain, filled in from reference TRBV7-2 and TRBJ2-7, reads GAGVSQSPSNKVTEKGKDVELRCDPISGHTALYWYRQSLGQGLEFLIYFQGNSAPDKSGLPSDRFSAERTGGSVSTLTIQRTQQEDSAVYLCASSLGRQDGYEQYFGPGTRLTVT.

The chain couples TRBV5-1 to TRBJ2-1; D is unresolved. Trimming took 2 bases from V and 3 from J, leaving 9 bases between them. CDR1 and CDR2 (germline): SGHRS, YFSETQ. The CDR3 length is 14 residues. In nucleotides, the CDR3 is TGCGCCAGCAGCTTAGGCGGATACTACAATGAGCAGTTCTTC. Amino acid sequence: CASSLGGYYNEQFF. The entire variable domain, with the rest obtained from reference TRBV5-1 and TRBJ2-1, is as follows: KAGVTQTPRYLIKTRGQQVTLSCSPISGHRSVSWYQQTPGQGLQFLFEYFSETQRNKGNFPGRFSGRQFSNSRSEMNVSTLELGDSALYLCASSLGGYYNEQFFGPGTRLTVL.

The chain is built from TRBV6-5 and TRBJ2-2; tentatively, D is TRBD2 (6 bases). This CDR3 spans 15 amino acids. The germline V and J ends were trimmed by 4 bases and 6 bases, with 15 bases remaining between them. The germline gives CDR1 MNHEY, CDR2 SVGAGI. CDR3: CASSSRGLAPGELFF. The CDR3 DNA follows: TGTGCCAGCAGTTCCCGCGGGCTAGCGCCCGGGGAGCTGTTTTTT.

The chain links TRBV19 to TRBJ2-7; TRBD1 matches at 12 bases. This CDR3 contains 16 residues. Looked up from germline, CDR1 is LNHDA and CDR2 is SQIVND (reference sequence). V lost 4 bases to trimming and J lost 4 bases; unmatched junction nucleotides: 8. This CDR3 is CASSTNWDRGPYEQYF. CDR3 DNA sequence: TGTGCCAGTAGTACCAATTGGGACAGGGGGCCATACGAGCAGTACTTC.

The rearrangement uses TRBV19 and TRBJ1-4; tentatively, D is TRBD1 (6 bases). Trimming took off 5 bases at V and 3 bases at J, with 13 bases between the two ends. Germline values: CDR1 LNHDA, CDR2 SQIVND (reference sequence). The CDR3 consists of 15 residues. The CDR3 is CASSYHGQPNEKLFF. The CDR3 coding sequence is TGTGCCAGTAGTTATCACGGACAGCCTAATGAAAAACTGTTTTTT.

J is TRBJ1-4 and V is TRBV18; no definite D call. V lost 5 bases and J lost 5, with 9 bases in between. CDR3 length: 13 residues. The germline V gene encodes CDR1 KGHSH and CDR2 LQKENI. Written as DNA, the CDR3 is TGTGCCAGCTCATTCGGGAAGAATGAAAAACTGTTTTTT. This translates into CASSFGKNEKLFF.

The chain uses TRBV2 and TRBJ2-1; TRBD2 matches at 8 bases. Germline V gene lookup returns CDR1 SNHLY and CDR2 FYNNEI. CDR3 size: 14 residues. V shed 6 bases, J shed 4 bases, and the junction held 5 bases outside the gene matches. CDR3 sequence: CASSRTSFYNEQFF. The CDR3 coding sequence is TGTGCCAGCAGCCGGACTAGCTTTTACAATGAGCAGTTCTTC.

The chain links TRBV6-5 to TRBJ2-7; the match to TRBD1 covers 9 bases. The CDR3 consists of 16 residues. CDR1 is MNHEY and CDR2 is SVGAGI in the germline V gene. V lost 4 bases to trimming and J lost 5 bases; unmatched junction nucleotides: 12. The chain's CDR3 is CASSFLQGAARDEQYF. CDR3 in DNA: TGTGCCAGCAGTTTTTTACAGGGGGCTGCGAGGGACGAGCAGTACTTC.

This chain joins TRBV7-6 and TRBJ2-1, with 10 bases lining up with TRBD2. The CDR3 consists of 14 residues. Germline loops: CDR1 SGHVS, CDR2 FNYEAQ. Trimming removed 1 base from V and 7 bases from J; junction bases left unmatched: 1. This chain's CDR3 is CASSLVGLANEQFF. DNA of the CDR3: TGTGCCAGCAGCTTAGTGGGACTAGCGAATGAGCAGTTCTTC.

CDR3 nucleotide sequence: TGTGCCAGCAAACAGGACAGCCCCGTGCAGCCCCAGCATTTT. Its protein is CASKQDSPVQPQHF. The chain has TRBV2 and TRBJ1-5, with D perhaps TRBD1 (6 bases). Germline V lookup: CDR1 SNHLY, CDR2 FYNNEI. The CDR3 loop spans 14 amino acids. Deletions cut 7 bases from V and 7 bases from J, with 17 bases between.

V gene TRBV2 combines with J gene TRBJ2-3; 9 bases fit TRBD1. The CDR3 spans 14 residues. The V and J ends lost 6 bases and 6 bases, in that order; junction bases with no gene match: 7. Germline V gene sequence: CDR1 SNHLY, CDR2 FYNNEI. The chain's CDR3 is CASRGTGKRDTQYF. CDR3 DNA: TGTGCCAGCAGAGGGACAGGGAAGCGGGATACGCAGTATTTT.

The chain carries TRBV7-3 and TRBJ1-3; no clear D gene. The CDR3 covers 14 residues. Trimming removed 3 bases at V and 4 bases at J, with 10 bases between. The V gene's germline CDR1 is SGHTA and CDR2 FQGTGA. The CDR3 sequence is CASSLAGTGNTIYF. The CDR3 DNA follows: TGTGCCAGCAGCTTGGCAGGAACAGGAAACACCATATATTTT.

This clone was seen more than once but under ten times. The V gene is TRBV4-1, the J gene TRBJ2-7, with D perhaps TRBD1 (5 bases). The germline V and J ends were trimmed by 1 base and 2 bases, with 9 bases remaining between them. CDR3 size: 14 residues. Looked up from germline, CDR1 is MGHRA and CDR2 is YSYEKL. CDR3 sequence: CASSQGAGTYEQYF. Here the CDR3 DNA reads TGCGCCAGCAGCCAAGGGGCAGGGACCTACGAGCAGTACTTC.